This TCR beta chain was captured in a study of low-dose radiotherapy and immunotherapy resistance in tumors. Whole-study context: A total of 6.5 Gy was given to Cohort 1 as 0.5 Gy per fraction every 2 weeks.

Sample time point: before trial treatment. With TRAV- and TRBV-specific primers, first-strand cDNA was made, covering the alpha and beta chains. Amplification, which lasted roughly 20 PCR cycles, used a constant-region primer and V-primer adapter to amplify TCRs. MiXCR, applied by TCRdb to the reads, yields one record per CDR3 protein. The sample lists around 83,000 distinct CDR3 sequences; over 15% were seen once. CDR3 length: 16 residues. This chain uses TRBV26 with TRBJ2-1; TRBD1, the D gene given by the table, was not confirmed from the DNA. TRBV26 is deemed a pseudogene. The receptor's source is a male donor with prostate cancer. The specimen was PBMCs, collected before treatment. The CDR3 region has the DNA TGTGCCAGCAGAGGAACTACCGGGACAGGTTACAATGAGCAGTTCTTC. Protein: CASRGTTGTGYNEQFF.